This T cell receptor (beta chain) was identified during a study of blood T cell repertoires in COVID-19. The CDR3 length is 16 residues. Germline V gene sequence: CDR1 SGDLS, CDR2 YYNGEE. The V end was cut by 0 bases, the J end by 1 base, with 13 bases between. Residents of over 20 US areas, aged about 18 to 95 years, made up the participants. Participants' own reports of clinical history determined their cohort assignment. Libraries were prepared by immunoSEQ multiplex PCR; TCRdb keeps only in-frame clonotypes and omits some of them. The sample carries 200,000 or so clones, just over 85% recorded once.

The sample consisted of PBMCs or T cells enriched from blood (not recorded which). The receptor's source is a middle-aged woman with acute COVID-19. The rearrangement uses TRBV9 and TRBJ2-5; a possible D gene is TRBD2 (6 bases). The CDR3, as DNA: TGTGCCAGCAGCGTAGGCAGAGGCGGGGTCCAAGAGACCCAGTACTTC. Translation gives CASSVGRGGVQETQYF.